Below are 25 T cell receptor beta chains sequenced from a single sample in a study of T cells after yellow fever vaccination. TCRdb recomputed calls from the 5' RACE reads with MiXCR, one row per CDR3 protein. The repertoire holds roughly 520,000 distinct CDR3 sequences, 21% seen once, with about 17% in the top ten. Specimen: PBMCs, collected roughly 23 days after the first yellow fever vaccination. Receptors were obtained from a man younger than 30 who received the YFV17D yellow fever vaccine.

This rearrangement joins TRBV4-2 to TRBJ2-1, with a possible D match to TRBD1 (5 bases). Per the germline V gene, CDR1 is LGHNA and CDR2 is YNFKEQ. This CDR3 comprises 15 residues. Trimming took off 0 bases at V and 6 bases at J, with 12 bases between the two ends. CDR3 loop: CASSQDGQGGNEQFF. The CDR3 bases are TGTGCCAGCAGCCAAGATGGCCAGGGCGGCAATGAGCAGTTCTTC.

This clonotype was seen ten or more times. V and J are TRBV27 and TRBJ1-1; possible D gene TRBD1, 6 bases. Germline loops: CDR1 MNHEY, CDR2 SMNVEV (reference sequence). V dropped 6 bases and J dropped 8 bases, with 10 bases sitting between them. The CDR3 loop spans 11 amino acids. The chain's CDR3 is CASRSQGEAFF. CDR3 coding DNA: TGTGCCAGCAGAAGTCAGGGGGAAGCTTTCTTT.

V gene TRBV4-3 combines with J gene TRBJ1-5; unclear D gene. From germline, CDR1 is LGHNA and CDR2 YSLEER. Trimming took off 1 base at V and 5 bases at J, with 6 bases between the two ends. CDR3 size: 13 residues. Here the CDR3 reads CASSQGVDQPQHF. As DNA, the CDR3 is TGCGCCAGCAGCCAAGGAGTTGATCAGCCCCAGCATTTT.

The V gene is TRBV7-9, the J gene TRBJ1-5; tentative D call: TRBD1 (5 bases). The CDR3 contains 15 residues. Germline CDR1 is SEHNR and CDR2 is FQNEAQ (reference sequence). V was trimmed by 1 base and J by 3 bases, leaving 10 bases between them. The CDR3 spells CASSLGPGFNQPQHF. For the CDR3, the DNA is TGTGCCAGCAGCTTAGGTCCAGGGTTCAATCAGCCCCAGCATTTT.

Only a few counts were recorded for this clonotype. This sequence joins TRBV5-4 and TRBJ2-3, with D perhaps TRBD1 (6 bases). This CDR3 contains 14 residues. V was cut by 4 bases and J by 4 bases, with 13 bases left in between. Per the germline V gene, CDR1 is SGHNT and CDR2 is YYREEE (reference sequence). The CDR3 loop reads CASSLDQGPDTQYF. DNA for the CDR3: TGTGCCAGCAGCCTTGACCAGGGGCCAGATACGCAGTATTTT.

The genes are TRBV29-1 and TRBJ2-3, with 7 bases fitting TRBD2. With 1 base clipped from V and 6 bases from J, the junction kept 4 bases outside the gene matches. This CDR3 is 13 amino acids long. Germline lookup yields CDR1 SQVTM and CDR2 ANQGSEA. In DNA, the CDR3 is TGCAGCGTTGAAGCTTCCGGGGGGGATACGCAGTATTTT. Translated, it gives CSVEASGGDTQYF.

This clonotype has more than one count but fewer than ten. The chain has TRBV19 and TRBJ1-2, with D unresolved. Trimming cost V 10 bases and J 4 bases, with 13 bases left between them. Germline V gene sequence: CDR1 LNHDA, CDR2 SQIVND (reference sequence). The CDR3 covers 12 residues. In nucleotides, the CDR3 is TGTGCCACCCGCCTAGGATCCTATGGCTACACCTTC. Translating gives CATRLGSYGYTF.

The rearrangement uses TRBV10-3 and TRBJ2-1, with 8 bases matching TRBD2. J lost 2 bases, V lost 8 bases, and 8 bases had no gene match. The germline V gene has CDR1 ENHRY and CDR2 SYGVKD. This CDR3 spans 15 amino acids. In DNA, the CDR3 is TGTGCCATCGGACTAGCTACACGAACCTACAATGAGCAGTTCTTC. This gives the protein CAIGLATRTYNEQFF.

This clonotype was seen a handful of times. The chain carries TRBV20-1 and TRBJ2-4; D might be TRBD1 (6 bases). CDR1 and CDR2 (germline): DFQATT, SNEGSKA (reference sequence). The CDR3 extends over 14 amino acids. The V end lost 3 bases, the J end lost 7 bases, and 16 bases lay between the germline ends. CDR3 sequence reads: CSASNPQGKNIQYF. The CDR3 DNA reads TGCAGTGCTAGTAACCCCCAGGGGAAGAACATTCAGTACTTC.

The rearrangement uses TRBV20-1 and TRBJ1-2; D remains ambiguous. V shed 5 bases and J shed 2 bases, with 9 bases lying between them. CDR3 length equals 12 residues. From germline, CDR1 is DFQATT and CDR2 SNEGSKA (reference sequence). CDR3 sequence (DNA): TGCAGTGCTCTCGTGGGAAACTATGGCTACACCTTC. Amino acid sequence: CSALVGNYGYTF.

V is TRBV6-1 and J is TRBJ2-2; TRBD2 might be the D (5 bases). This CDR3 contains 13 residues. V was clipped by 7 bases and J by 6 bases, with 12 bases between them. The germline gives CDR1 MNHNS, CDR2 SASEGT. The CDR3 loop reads CASTGRRAGELFF. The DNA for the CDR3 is TGTGCCAGCACGGGCAGGCGGGCCGGGGAGCTGTTTTTT.

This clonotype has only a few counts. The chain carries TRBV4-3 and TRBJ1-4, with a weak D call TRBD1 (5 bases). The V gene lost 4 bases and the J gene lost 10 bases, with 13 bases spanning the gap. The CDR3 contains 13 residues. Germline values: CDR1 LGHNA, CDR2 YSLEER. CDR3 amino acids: CASSPPQGGKLFF. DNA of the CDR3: TGCGCCAGCAGCCCCCCTCAGGGAGGAAAACTGTTTTTT.

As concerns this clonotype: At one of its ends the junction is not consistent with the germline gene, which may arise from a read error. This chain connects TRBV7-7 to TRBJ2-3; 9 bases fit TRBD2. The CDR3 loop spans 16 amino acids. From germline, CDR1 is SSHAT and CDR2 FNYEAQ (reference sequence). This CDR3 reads CASSPGTSRVKDTQYF. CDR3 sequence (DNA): TGTGCTAGCAGCCCCGGGACTAGCAGGGTTAAAGATACGCAGTATTTT. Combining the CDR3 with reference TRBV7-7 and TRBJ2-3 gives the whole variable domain GAGVSQSPRYKVTKRGQDVTLRCDPISSHATLYWYQQALGQGPEFLTYFNYEAQPDKSGLPSDRFSAERPEGSISTLTIQRTEQRDSAMYRCASSPGTSRVKDTQYFGPGTRLTVL.

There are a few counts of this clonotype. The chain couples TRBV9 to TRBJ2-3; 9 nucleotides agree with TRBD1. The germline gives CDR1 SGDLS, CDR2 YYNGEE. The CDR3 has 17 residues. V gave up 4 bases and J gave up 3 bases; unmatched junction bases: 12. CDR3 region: CASSPRPGQGDTDTQYF. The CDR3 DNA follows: TGTGCCAGCAGCCCCAGACCGGGACAGGGAGATACAGATACGCAGTATTTT.

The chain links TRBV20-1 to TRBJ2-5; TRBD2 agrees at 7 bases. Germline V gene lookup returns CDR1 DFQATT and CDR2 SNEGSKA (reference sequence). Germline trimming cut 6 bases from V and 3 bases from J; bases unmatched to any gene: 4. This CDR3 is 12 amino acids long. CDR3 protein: CSAGGGEETQYF. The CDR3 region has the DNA TGCAGTGCGGGGGGGGGAGAAGAGACCCAGTACTTC.

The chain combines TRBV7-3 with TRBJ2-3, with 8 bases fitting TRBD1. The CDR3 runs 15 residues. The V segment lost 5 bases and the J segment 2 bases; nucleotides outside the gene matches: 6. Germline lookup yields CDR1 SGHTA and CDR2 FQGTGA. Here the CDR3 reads CASSRQGRNTDTQYF. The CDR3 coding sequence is TGTGCCAGCAGCCGACAGGGGCGAAACACAGATACGCAGTATTTT. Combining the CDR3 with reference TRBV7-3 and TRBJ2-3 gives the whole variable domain GAGVSQTPSNKVTEKGKYVELRCDPISGHTALYWYRQSLGQGPEFLIYFQGTGAADDSGLPNDRFFAVRPEGSVSTLKIQRTERGDSAVYLCASSRQGRNTDTQYFGPGTRLTVL.

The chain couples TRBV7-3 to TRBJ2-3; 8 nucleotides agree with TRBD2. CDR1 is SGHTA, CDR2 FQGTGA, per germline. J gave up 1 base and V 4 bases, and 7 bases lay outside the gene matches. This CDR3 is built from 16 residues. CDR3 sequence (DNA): TGTGCCAGCAGCTCTGGACTAGCCGATGGCACAGATACGCAGTATTTT. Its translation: CASSSGLADGTDTQYF.

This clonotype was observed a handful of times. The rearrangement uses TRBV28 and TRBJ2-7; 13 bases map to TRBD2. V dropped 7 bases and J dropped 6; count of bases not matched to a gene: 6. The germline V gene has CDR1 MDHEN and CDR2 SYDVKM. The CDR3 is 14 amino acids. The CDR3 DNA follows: TGTGCCAGCATTAGGACTAGCGGGGGTTTCGAGCAGTACGTC. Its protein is CASIRTSGGFEQYV.

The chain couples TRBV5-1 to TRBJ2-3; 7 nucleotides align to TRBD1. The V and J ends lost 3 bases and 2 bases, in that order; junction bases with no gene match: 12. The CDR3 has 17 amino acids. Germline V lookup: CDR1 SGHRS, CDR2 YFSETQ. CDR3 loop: CASSSWARQGPTDTQYF. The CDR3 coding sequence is TGCGCCAGCAGCTCGTGGGCCCGACAGGGACCCACAGATACGCAGTATTTT.

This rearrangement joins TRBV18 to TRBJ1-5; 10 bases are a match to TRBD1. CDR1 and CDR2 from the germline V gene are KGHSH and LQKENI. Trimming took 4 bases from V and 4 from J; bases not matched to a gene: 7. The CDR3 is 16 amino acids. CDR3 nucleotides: TGTGCCAGCTCACGACCGGGGGGACAGGGGAATCAGCCCCAGCATTTT. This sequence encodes CASSRPGGQGNQPQHF.

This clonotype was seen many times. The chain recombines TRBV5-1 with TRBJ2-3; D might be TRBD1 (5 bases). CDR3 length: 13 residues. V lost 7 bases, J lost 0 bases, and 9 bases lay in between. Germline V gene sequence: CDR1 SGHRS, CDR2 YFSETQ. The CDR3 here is CASAPGSTDTQYF. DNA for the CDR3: TGCGCCAGCGCCCCAGGGAGCACAGATACGCAGTATTTT.

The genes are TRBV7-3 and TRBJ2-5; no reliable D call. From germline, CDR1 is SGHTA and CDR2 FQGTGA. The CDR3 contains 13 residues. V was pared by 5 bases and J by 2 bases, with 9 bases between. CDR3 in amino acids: CASSPYLQETQYF. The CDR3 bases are TGTGCCAGCAGCCCTTATTTACAAGAGACCCAGTACTTC.

The CDR3 sequence: CASSQQDRGLNQPQHF. CDR3 nucleotide sequence: TGCGCCAGCAGCCAACAGGACAGGGGGCTGAATCAGCCCCAGCATTTT. The chain joins TRBV4-1 to TRBJ1-5; 11 nucleotides agree with TRBD1. Germline CDR1 is MGHRA and CDR2 is YSYEKL. The CDR3 is 16 residues long. The V and J ends lost 2 bases and 4 bases, in that order; junction bases with no gene match: 4.

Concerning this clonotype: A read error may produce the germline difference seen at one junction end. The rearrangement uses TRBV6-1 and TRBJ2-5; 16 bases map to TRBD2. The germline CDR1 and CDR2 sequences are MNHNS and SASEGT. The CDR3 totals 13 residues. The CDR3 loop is CASSEGLAGGLNF. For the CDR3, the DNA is TGTGCCAGCAGTGAGGGACTAGCGGGGGGGTTGAACTTC.

CDR3 loop: CASSYRGGGYGYTF. The CDR3 bases are TGTGCCAGCAGTTACCGGGGGGGAGGCTATGGCTACACCTTC. V is TRBV6-5 and J is TRBJ1-2, with D tentatively TRBD1 (5 bases). V was clipped by 2 bases and J by 4 bases, with 11 bases between them. The CDR3 has 14 residues. Germline CDR1 and CDR2: MNHEY and SVGAGI.